The 16 T cell receptor beta chains below come from one sample, sequenced in a study of CD8 T cells in Susac syndrome. RNA, at roughly 0.5 to 1 ug, was reverse transcribed with random hexamers. TCRdb re-called the immunoSEQ multiplex PCR reads with MiXCR, one entry per CDR3 protein. The profile covers 250,000 to 300,000 distinct CDR3 sequences, with roughly 90% appearing a single time and 0.18% taken by the ten largest. Specimen: CD8+ T cells from PBMCs. The receptors stem from a human donor with multiple sclerosis.

The CDR3 here is CASLGFREVGYNEQFF. DNA for the CDR3: TGTGCCAGCCTGGGCTTCCGGGAGGTAGGGTACAATGAGCAGTTCTTC. This chain joins TRBV6-2 or TRBV6-3 and TRBJ2-1, with 7 positions matching TRBD2. Germline values: CDR1 MNHEY, CDR2 SVGEGT. The CDR3 runs to 16 residues. V was clipped by 8 bases and J by 4 bases; unmatched bases: 14.

V usage is TRBV6-2 or TRBV6-3 and J usage is TRBJ1-5; weak D call: TRBD1 (5 bases). This CDR3 comprises 15 residues. Per the germline V gene, CDR1 is MNHEY and CDR2 is SVGEGT. V lost 6 bases and J lost 2, with 14 bases in between. CDR3 in amino acids: CASRRTSRGNQPQHF. The CDR3 coding sequence is TGTGCCAGCAGGAGGACATCCAGAGGCAATCAGCCCCAGCATTTT.

The DNA of the CDR3 is TGTGCCAGCAGCTTGGGGCAGGGGAGTTTCTACGAGCAGTACTTC. Translation gives CASSLGQGSFYEQYF. V and J are TRBV7-9 and TRBJ2-7; TRBD1 might be the D (6 bases). The CDR3 length is 15 residues. From germline, CDR1 is SEHNR and CDR2 FQNEAQ (reference sequence). V lost 3 bases, J lost 3 bases, and 15 bases lay in between.

The CDR3 DNA is TGTGCCAGCAGCCCCTTCGGGGACAGACTATACGAGCAGTACTTC. This codes for CASSPFGDRLYEQYF. The J gene is TRBJ2-7, the V gene TRBV7-2, with TRBD1 identical over 7 bases. Germline V gene lookup returns CDR1 SGHTA and CDR2 FQGNSA. The CDR3 loop spans 15 amino acids. After removal of 5 bases from V and 4 bases from J, the junction contained 11 bases not matched to a gene. Looking up the rest from reference TRBV7-2 and TRBJ2-7 gives the full variable domain: GAGVSQSPSNKVTEKGKDVELRCDPISGHTALYWYRQSLGQGLEFLIYFQGNSAPDKSGLPSDRFSAERTGGSVSTLTIQRTQQEDSAVYLCASSPFGDRLYEQYFGPGTRLTVT.

This chain links TRBV30 with TRBJ2-1, with D unresolved. Trimming removed 5 bases from V and 0 bases from J, with 11 bases in between. In germline, CDR1 is GTSNPN, CDR2 SVGIG (reference sequence). The CDR3 has 14 residues. CDR3 amino acids: CAWEIGSSYNEQFF. For the CDR3, the DNA is TGTGCCTGGGAAATAGGGTCCTCCTACAATGAGCAGTTCTTC.

The chain carries TRBV18 and TRBJ2-1, with D hard to call. V was clipped by 3 bases and J by 5 bases, with 8 bases between them. This CDR3 spans 13 amino acids. Per germline, CDR1 KGHSH and CDR2 LQKENI. DNA of the CDR3: TGTGCCAGCTCACCCCCGACCGACAATGAGCAGTTCTTC. This codes for CASSPPTDNEQFF. The whole variable domain, remainder taken from reference TRBV18 and TRBJ2-1, is NAGVMQNPRHLVRRRGQEARLRCSPMKGHSHVYWYRQLPEEGLKFMVYLQKENIIDESGMPKERFSAEFPKEGPSILRIQQVVRGDSAAYFCASSPPTDNEQFFGPGTRLTVL.

Only a few counts were recorded for this clonotype. The CDR3 nucleotides read TGTGCCAGCAGTTTCCGACAGGGGAGCCATGAGCAGTTCTTC. Its protein product is CASSFRQGSHEQFF. The chain links TRBV6-5 to TRBJ2-1, with TRBD1 matching over 8 bases. The CDR3 is 14 residues long. V lost 4 bases to trimming and J lost 8 bases; unmatched junction nucleotides: 7. In germline, CDR1 is MNHEY, CDR2 SVGAGI.

This clonotype has just one count. The chain employs TRBV9 and TRBJ1-6; D unclear. The V end was cut by 4 bases, the J end by 5 bases, with 7 bases between. This CDR3 region has 13 residues. Germline loops: CDR1 SGDLS, CDR2 YYNGEE. CDR3 nucleotide sequence: TGTGCCAGCAGCCCCGGTAATAATTCACCCCTCCACTTT. Encoded protein: CASSPGNNSPLHF.

V usage is TRBV15 and J usage is TRBJ2-1, with TRBD2 as a possible D gene (6 bases). V lost 3 bases, J lost 8 bases, and 17 bases lay in between. The CDR3 has 15 amino acids. The germline gives CDR1 LNHNV, CDR2 YYDKDF (reference sequence). CDR3 region: CATSSGEAEVHEQFF. CDR3 nucleotides: TGTGCCACCAGCAGCGGGGAGGCGGAGGTTCATGAGCAGTTCTTC.

The chain employs TRBV29-1 and TRBJ2-3; D ambiguous. V dropped 0 bases and J dropped 4 bases, with 5 bases sitting between them. This CDR3 region has 12 residues. Germline V gene data show CDR1 as SQVTM and CDR2 as ANQGSEA. CDR3 loop: CSVEDAPDTQYF. The CDR3 nucleotides read TGCAGCGTTGAAGACGCCCCAGATACGCAGTATTTT.

The chain has TRBV28 and TRBJ1-4; D is uncertain. CDR1 is MDHEN and CDR2 is SYDVKM in the germline V gene. V was clipped by 2 bases and J by 0 bases, with 10 bases between them. The CDR3 loop spans 16 amino acids. The CDR3 DNA follows: TGTGCCAGCAGTTTACATAACGGAGCAACTAATGAAAAACTGTTTTTT. This encodes CASSLHNGATNEKLFF.

The V gene is TRBV15, the J gene TRBJ2-1; 11 bases are a match to TRBD1. This CDR3 contains 16 residues. Germline CDR1 is LNHNV and CDR2 is YYDKDF (reference sequence). The V gene end was trimmed by 1 base and the J gene end by 8 bases; junction bases not matched to a gene: 7. This chain's CDR3 is CATSRGWRDRGDEQFF. The CDR3 DNA is TGTGCCACCAGCAGAGGATGGCGGGACAGGGGGGATGAGCAGTTCTTC.

The gene calls are TRBV14 and TRBJ2-5, with 11 positions matching TRBD1. Germline loops: CDR1 SGHDN, CDR2 FVKESK. Trimming cost V 4 bases and J 2 bases; bases outside gene matches: 9. The CDR3 extends over 17 amino acids. The CDR3 region is CASSLNTGTGGQETQYF. CDR3 nucleotides: TGTGCCAGCAGCCTGAACACCGGGACAGGGGGTCAAGAGACCCAGTACTTC.

This chain joins TRBV4-3 and TRBJ1-5; D is undetermined. The CDR3 extends over 13 amino acids. Between the trimmed V and J ends, which lost 0 bases and 7 bases, there was a span of 7 bases. Germline V gene sequence: CDR1 LGHNA, CDR2 YSLEER. CDR3 in amino acids: CASSQDEYQPQHF. The CDR3 DNA follows: TGCGCCAGCAGCCAAGATGAGTACCAGCCCCAGCATTTT.

The rearrangement uses TRBV9 and TRBJ2-4; 7 bases align to TRBD2. J was trimmed by 8 bases and V by 0 bases; bases with no gene match: 8. The germline V gene has CDR1 SGDLS and CDR2 YYNGEE. The CDR3 has 15 amino acids. For the CDR3, the DNA is TGTGCCAGCAGCGTAGCTGGGGGGGAGGTGGACATTCAGTACTTC. Translated, it gives CASSVAGGEVDIQYF.

V gene TRBV6-6 combines with J gene TRBJ2-3; weak D call: TRBD2 (5 bases). Per the germline V gene, CDR1 is MNHNY and CDR2 is SVGAGI (reference sequence). The CDR3 spans 16 residues. V was shortened by 0 bases and J by 2 bases, with 12 bases between the two germline ends. CDR3 nucleotides: TGTGCCAGCAGTTACTCCGGACTTGAGTACACAGATACGCAGTATTTT. Amino acids: CASSYSGLEYTDTQYF.